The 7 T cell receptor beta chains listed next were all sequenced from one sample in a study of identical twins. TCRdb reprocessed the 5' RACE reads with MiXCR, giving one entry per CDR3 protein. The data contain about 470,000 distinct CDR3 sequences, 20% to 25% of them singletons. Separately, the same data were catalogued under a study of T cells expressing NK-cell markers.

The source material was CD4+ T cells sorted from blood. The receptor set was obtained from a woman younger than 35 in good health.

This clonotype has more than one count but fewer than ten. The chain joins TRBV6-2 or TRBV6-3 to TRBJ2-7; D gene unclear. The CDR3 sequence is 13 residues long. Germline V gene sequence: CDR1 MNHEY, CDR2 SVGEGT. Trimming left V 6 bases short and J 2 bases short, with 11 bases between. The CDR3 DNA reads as TGTGCCAGCAGCCGCTTGGTCGCCTACGAGCAGTACTTC. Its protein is CASSRLVAYEQYF.

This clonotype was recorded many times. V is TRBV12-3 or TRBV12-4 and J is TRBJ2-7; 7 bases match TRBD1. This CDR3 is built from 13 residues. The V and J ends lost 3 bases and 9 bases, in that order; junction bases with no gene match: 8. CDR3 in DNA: TGTGCCAGCAGTTTTGGGCAGGGGGTCGGGCAGTACTTC. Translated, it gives CASSFGQGVGQYF.

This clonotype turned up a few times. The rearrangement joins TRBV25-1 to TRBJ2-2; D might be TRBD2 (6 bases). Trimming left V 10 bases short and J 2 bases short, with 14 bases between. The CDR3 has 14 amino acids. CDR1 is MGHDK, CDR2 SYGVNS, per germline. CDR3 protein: CATRPGANTGELFF. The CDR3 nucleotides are TGTGCCACCAGACCGGGAGCAAACACCGGGGAGCTGTTTTTT.

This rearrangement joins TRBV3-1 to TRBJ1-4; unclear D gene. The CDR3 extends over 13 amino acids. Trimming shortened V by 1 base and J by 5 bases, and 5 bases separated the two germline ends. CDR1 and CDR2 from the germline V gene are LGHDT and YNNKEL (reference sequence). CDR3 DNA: TGTGCCAGCAGCCAAGCTCAGAATGAAAAACTGTTTTTT. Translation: CASSQAQNEKLFF.

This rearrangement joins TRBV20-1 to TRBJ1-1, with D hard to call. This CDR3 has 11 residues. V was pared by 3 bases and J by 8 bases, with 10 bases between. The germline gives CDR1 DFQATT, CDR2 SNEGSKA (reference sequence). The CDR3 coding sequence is TGCAGTGCTAGCGCCATTTCCGAAGCTTTCTTT. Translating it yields CSASAISEAFF.

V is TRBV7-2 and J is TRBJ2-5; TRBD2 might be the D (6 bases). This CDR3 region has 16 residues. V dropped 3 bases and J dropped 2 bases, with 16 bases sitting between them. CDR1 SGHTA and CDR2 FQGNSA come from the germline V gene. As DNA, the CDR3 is TGTGCCAGCAGCTTCCCCCTCATTAGCGGACAAGAGACCCAGTACTTC. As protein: CASSFPLISGQETQYF.

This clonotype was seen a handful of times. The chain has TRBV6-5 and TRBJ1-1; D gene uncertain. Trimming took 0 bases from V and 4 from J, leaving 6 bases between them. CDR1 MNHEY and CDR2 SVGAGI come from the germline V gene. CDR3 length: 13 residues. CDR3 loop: CASSYSRVTEAFF. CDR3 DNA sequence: TGTGCCAGCAGTTACTCGAGGGTCACTGAAGCTTTCTTT.